The rows below give T cell receptor beta chains drawn from one sample of a study of control samples from healthy donors and cancer patients. The data were produced by immunoSEQ multiplex PCR, yet TCRdb's version contains in-frame clones alone and is incomplete. The sample yields 21,000 or so clones, approximately 85% seen once. The sequencing input was PBMCs. These receptors were collected from a man aged 60-69 years with head and neck cancer. Both conserved end residues are trimmed from each CDR3. Fields, in order: V gene, J gene, CDR3 protein.

v_call: TRBV29-1; j_call: TRBJ2-4; cdr3_aa: SVGGPAKNIQY
v_call: TRBV19; j_call: TRBJ2-5; cdr3_aa: ASSIDPSTYGEETQY
v_call: TRBV18; j_call: TRBJ2-2; cdr3_aa: ASSPPSGGQTGELF
v_call: TRBV7-9; j_call: TRBJ2-7; cdr3_aa: ASLEGSGRPYEQY
v_call: TRBV15; j_call: TRBJ1-5; cdr3_aa: ATSRGTGGDQPQH
v_call: TRBV24-1; j_call: TRBJ1-2; cdr3_aa: ATSDSQGALNGYT
v_call: TRBV6-5; j_call: TRBJ2-3; cdr3_aa: ASSRGTGGTDTQY
v_call: TRBV11-2; j_call: TRBJ2-5; cdr3_aa: ASSLGLAGSWETQY
v_call: TRBV7-3; j_call: TRBJ2-2; cdr3_aa: ASSYRPGANTGELF
v_call: TRBV5-4; j_call: TRBJ2-5; cdr3_aa: ASNFRGRETQY
v_call: TRBV3-1/TRBV3-2; j_call: TRBJ1-1; cdr3_aa: ASSQPQGNTEAF
v_call: TRBV3-1/TRBV3-2; j_call: TRBJ2-3; cdr3_aa: ASSPGLVSTDTQY
v_call: TRBV10-3; j_call: TRBJ1-6; cdr3_aa: AISPGTGTWSPLH
v_call: TRBV30; j_call: TRBJ1-4; cdr3_aa: AWSALGQEKEKLF
v_call: TRBV4-2; j_call: TRBJ2-7; cdr3_aa: ASSQGAGGSYEQY
v_call: TRBV10-3; j_call: TRBJ1-5; cdr3_aa: AISDRFSGPQH
v_call: TRBV20-1; j_call: TRBJ2-7; cdr3_aa: SASDSGLAGGPGNEQY
v_call: TRBV2; j_call: TRBJ2-3; cdr3_aa: ASSVSRSDTQY
v_call: TRBV7-2; j_call: TRBJ2-5; cdr3_aa: ASSRGQQETQY
v_call: TRBV14; j_call: TRBJ1-1; cdr3_aa: ASSQFIRGEAF
v_call: TRBV9; j_call: TRBJ2-1; cdr3_aa: ASSPGGYGYNEQF
v_call: TRBV19; j_call: TRBJ1-3; cdr3_aa: ASKFTDSGNTIY
v_call: TRBV3-1/TRBV3-2; j_call: TRBJ1-3; cdr3_aa: ASSSSIGVSGNTIY
v_call: TRBV7-3; j_call: TRBJ2-1; cdr3_aa: ASSLSGQGNHEQF
v_call: TRBV5-6; j_call: TRBJ1-3; cdr3_aa: ASSLGGFSGNTIY
v_call: TRBV19; j_call: TRBJ1-1; cdr3_aa: ASSKGRTEAF
v_call: TRBV28; j_call: TRBJ1-2; cdr3_aa: ASNPGGGYGYT
v_call: TRBV18; j_call: TRBJ2-3; cdr3_aa: ASSPRTSGRTDTQY
v_call: TRBV6-1; j_call: TRBJ2-7; cdr3_aa: ASSDHVYEQY
v_call: TRBV7-9; j_call: TRBJ2-7; cdr3_aa: ASSLVDREEY
v_call: TRBV20-1; j_call: TRBJ1-1; cdr3_aa: SATEGTMNTEAF
v_call: TRBV20-1; j_call: TRBJ2-3; cdr3_aa: SASAGLTSTDTQY
v_call: TRBV3-1/TRBV3-2; j_call: TRBJ1-1; cdr3_aa: ASSQGPVGEAF
v_call: TRBV18; j_call: TRBJ2-3; cdr3_aa: ASSARSSTDTQY
v_call: TRBV29-1; j_call: TRBJ2-3; cdr3_aa: SVVASFPSTDTQY
v_call: TRBV5-4; j_call: TRBJ2-2; cdr3_aa: ASSHGGTSGTGGELF
v_call: TRBV13; j_call: TRBJ1-1; cdr3_aa: ASSPYDTSEAF
v_call: TRBV6-6; j_call: TRBJ2-1; cdr3_aa: ASSYLRSSYNEQF
v_call: TRBV10-3; j_call: TRBJ1-2; cdr3_aa: AISESAAGIYGYT
v_call: TRBV7-9; j_call: TRBJ2-1; cdr3_aa: ASRIAGGDEQF
v_call: TRBV6-5; j_call: TRBJ2-3; cdr3_aa: ATRQGIINTQY
v_call: TRBV2; j_call: TRBJ2-1; cdr3_aa: ASRDRGDEQF
v_call: TRBV7-6; j_call: TRBJ2-2; cdr3_aa: ASSPELPFNTGELF
v_call: TRBV19; j_call: TRBJ2-1; cdr3_aa: ASSIWSEQF
v_call: TRBV11-2; j_call: TRBJ2-2; cdr3_aa: ASSLGGRGAANTGELF
v_call: TRBV24-1; j_call: TRBJ2-5; cdr3_aa: ATSDFSRTGKETQY
v_call: TRBV28; j_call: TRBJ2-7; cdr3_aa: ASEGSYEQY
v_call: TRBV6-5; j_call: TRBJ1-3; cdr3_aa: ASSTQGGSGNTIY
v_call: TRBV5-4; j_call: TRBJ2-5; cdr3_aa: ASSLAPGTQETQY
v_call: TRBV19; j_call: TRBJ1-5; cdr3_aa: ASSIPGRGQPQH
v_call: TRBV5-1; j_call: TRBJ1-1; cdr3_aa: ASSLHRGMNTEAF
v_call: TRBV5-1; j_call: TRBJ2-3; cdr3_aa: ASSFDGGRYRTDTQY